These 20 T cell receptor beta chains were sequenced from one sample in a study of blood T cell repertoires in COVID-19. Clones were sequenced by immunoSEQ multiplex PCR, and TCRdb holds only the in-frame ones, with some missing. Of tens of thousands of clones in the sample, approximately 89% were seen once. Material for sequencing was peripheral blood. The receptor set was obtained from a woman older than 75 with acute or convalescent COVID-19.

The chain joins TRBV5-5 to TRBJ2-2, with D possibly matching TRBD1 (5 bases). This CDR3 spans 13 amino acids. V was pared by 9 bases and J by 0 bases, with 9 bases between. Germline CDR1 SGHKS, CDR2 YYEKEE (reference sequence). The CDR3 is CATRQTNTGELFF. The CDR3 DNA sequence: TGTGCCACGCGACAGACGAACACCGGGGAGCTGTTTTTT. Combining the CDR3 with reference TRBV5-5 and TRBJ2-2 gives the whole variable domain DAGVTQSPTHLIKTRGQQVTLRCSPISGHKSVSWYQQVLGQGPQFIFQYYEKEERGRGNFPDRFSARQFPNYSSELNVNALLLGDSALYLCATRQTNTGELFFGEGSRLTVL.

V is TRBV3-1 (or the pseudogene TRBV3-2) and J is TRBJ2-5; D is possibly TRBD2 (6 bases). Germline assignment: CDR1 LGHDT and CDR2 YNNKEL (reference sequence). V lost 10 bases and J 5 bases, leaving 20 bases between the germline ends. There are 14 residues in the CDR3. The CDR3: CAMDYSYSRETQYF. For the CDR3, the DNA is TGTGCCATGGACTACAGTTATTCCAGGGAGACCCAGTACTTC.

V is TRBV11-3 and J is TRBJ2-3, with D perhaps TRBD1 (5 bases). V was pared by 1 base and J by 4 bases, with 9 bases between. The CDR3 is 14 amino acids. The germline V gene encodes CDR1 SGHNT and CDR2 YENEEA. CDR3 sequence reads: CASSLGRASDTQYF. CDR3 in DNA: TGTGCCAGCAGCTTAGGCAGGGCTTCAGATACGCAGTATTTT.

The CDR3 DNA reads as TGTGCCAGCAGCGTAGACAGGGGAGGTTGGGGCTACACCTTC. The encoded protein is CASSVDRGGWGYTF. The V and J genes are TRBV9 and TRBJ1-2, with TRBD1 matching 7 bases. The CDR3 has 14 amino acids. V gave up 0 bases and J gave up 8 bases; unmatched junction bases: 7. CDR1 and CDR2 (germline): SGDLS, YYNGEE.

CDR3 sequence (DNA): TGTGCCTTGTCCCGGACCCCAGGGCATAGCAATCAGCCCCAGCATTTT. Protein product: CALSRTPGHSNQPQHF. V and J are TRBV30 and TRBJ1-5; the D gene is possibly TRBD1 (5 bases). The CDR3 covers 16 residues. Germline loops: CDR1 GTSNPN, CDR2 SVGIG (reference sequence). Between the trimmed V and J ends, which lost 7 bases and 0 bases, there was a span of 19 bases.

V and J are TRBV19 and TRBJ2-3; 12 nucleotides align to TRBD2. Germline V gene lookup returns CDR1 LNHDA and CDR2 SQIVND (reference sequence). With V trimmed by 3 bases and J by 5 bases, 9 bases remained unmatched. The CDR3 consists of 17 residues. CDR3 region: CASSIPSGGARLDTQYF. Written as DNA, the CDR3 is TGTGCCAGTAGTATCCCTAGCGGGGGGGCCCGTTTAGATACGCAGTATTTT.

This sequence joins TRBV9 and TRBJ2-5, with TRBD2 matching 11 bases. The CDR3 is 16 amino acids. After removal of 1 base from V and 5 bases from J, the junction contained 7 bases not matched to a gene. The germline gives CDR1 SGDLS, CDR2 YYNGEE. CDR3 in DNA: TGTGCCAGCAGCGTATTAGCGGGAGGGCCAGGGGAGACCCAGTACTTC. Amino acids: CASSVLAGGPGETQYF.

The chain carries TRBV30 and TRBJ2-1; 13 bases are a match to TRBD2. The CDR3 has 14 residues. Per germline, CDR1 GTSNPN and CDR2 SVGIG (reference sequence). The junction had 5 bases not matched to a gene; V was cut back by 5 bases and J by 7 bases. The CDR3 sequence: CAWRWTSGGNEQFF. The CDR3 region has the DNA TGTGCCTGGCGGTGGACTAGCGGGGGAAATGAGCAGTTCTTC. The entire variable domain, with the rest obtained from reference TRBV30 and TRBJ2-1, is as follows: SQTIHQWPATLVQPVGSPLSLECTVEGTSNPNLYWYRQAAGRGLQLLFYSVGIGQISSEVPQNLSASRPQDRQFILSSKKLLLSDSGFYLCAWRWTSGGNEQFFGPGTRLTVL.

The chain is built from TRBV20-1 and TRBJ2-2, with D perhaps matching TRBD2 (6 bases). The V gene lost 3 bases and the J gene lost 5 bases, with 13 bases spanning the gap. CDR1 and CDR2 from the germline V gene are DFQATT and SNEGSKA (reference sequence). The CDR3 totals 14 residues. The CDR3 bases are TGCAGTGCTAGTGGACTAATTAGTACCGGGGAGCTGTTTTTT. Its protein is CSASGLISTGELFF.

CDR3 bases: TGTGCCACCGGCGGGGGGGCGACAGATACGCAGTATTTT. It codes for CATGGGATDTQYF. The genes are TRBV24-1 and TRBJ2-3, with TRBD2 identical over 9 bases. This CDR3 has 13 residues. V lost 9 bases and J lost 3; bases outside the gene matches: 3. CDR1 KGHDR and CDR2 SFDVKD come from the germline V gene.

This clone was seen more than once but under ten times. The genes are TRBV23-1 and TRBJ1-6, with TRBD1 as a possible D gene (6 bases). TRBV23-1 carries the ORF label, with uncertain function. CDR3 length: 15 residues. V dropped 0 bases and J dropped 7 bases, with 10 bases sitting between them. CDR3 region: CASSQSGRGNSPLHF. The CDR3 DNA follows: TGCGCCAGCAGTCAATCGGGCAGGGGAAATTCACCCCTCCACTTT.

This sequence joins TRBV5-1 and TRBJ2-3; 10 bases are shared with TRBD2. Germline CDR1 reads SGHRS; CDR2 reads YFSETQ. CDR3 length: 16 residues. The trim removed 4 bases at V and 0 bases at J, leaving 5 bases unmatched. This chain's CDR3 is CASSRETSGSTDTQYF. CDR3 nucleotide sequence: TGCGCCAGCAGCCGAGAGACTAGCGGGAGCACAGATACGCAGTATTTT.

The chain joins TRBV7-2 to TRBJ1-3; D is perhaps TRBD1 (5 bases). The CDR3 runs to 14 residues. In germline, CDR1 is SGHTA, CDR2 FQGNSA. Trimming stripped 2 bases from V and 1 base from J, with 6 bases between. CDR3 in amino acids: CASSLQGSGNTIYF. CDR3 sequence (DNA): TGTGCCAGCAGCTTACAGGGTTCTGGAAACACCATATATTTT.

The J gene is TRBJ2-5, the V gene TRBV19; 7 nucleotides align to TRBD2. In germline, CDR1 is LNHDA, CDR2 SQIVND (reference sequence). Trimming at V came to 7 bases and at J to 5 bases, leaving 13 bases not matched to a gene. This CDR3 has 15 amino acids. The CDR3 spells CASTKMAAGGETQYF. In nucleotides, the CDR3 is TGTGCCAGTACGAAAATGGCCGCCGGGGGGGAGACCCAGTACTTC. The full variable domain, its missing parts supplied by reference TRBV19 and TRBJ2-5, is DGGITQSPKYLFRKEGQNVTLSCEQNLNHDAMYWYRQDPGQGLRLIYYSQIVNDFQKGDIAEGYSVSREKKESFPLTVTSAQKNPTAFYLCASTKMAAGGETQYFGPGTRLLVL.

This chain joins TRBV5-1 and TRBJ2-7; 7 bases line up with TRBD2. This CDR3 spans 13 amino acids. V trimming: 5 bases; J trimming: 0 bases; junction bases outside the gene matches: 2. Germline V gives CDR1 SGHRS, CDR2 YFSETQ. Here the CDR3 reads CASRGGSSYEQYF. CDR3 bases: TGCGCCAGCAGGGGCGGGAGCTCCTACGAGCAGTACTTC.

The chain carries TRBV6-5 and TRBJ2-7, with 9 positions matching TRBD2. Trimming at V came to 7 bases and at J to 2 bases, leaving 3 bases not matched to a gene. The CDR3 consists of 13 residues. Germline assignment: CDR1 MNHEY and CDR2 SVGAGI. In DNA, the CDR3 is TGTGCCAGCATTGCGGGGGGGCCCTACGAGCAGTACTTC. Its translation is CASIAGGPYEQYF.

The chain couples TRBV12-3 or TRBV12-4 to TRBJ1-1; D uncertain. There are 12 residues in the CDR3. The V end was cut by 3 bases, the J end by 10 bases, with 12 bases between. The DNA of the CDR3 is TGTGCCAGCAGTTTGAGCGGCGTTCTAGCTTTCTTT. This codes for CASSLSGVLAFF.

The J gene is TRBJ2-7, the V gene TRBV29-1; TRBD2 aligns across 7 bases. Germline-derived CDR1 and CDR2 are SQVTM and ANQGSEA. The CDR3 consists of 11 residues. Trimming cost V 7 bases and J 4 bases; bases outside gene matches: 4. CDR3 DNA: TGCAGCGGCGGGGACTATTACGAGCAGTACTTC. Translated, it gives CSGGDYYEQYF.

The chain joins TRBV10-1 to TRBJ1-2; weak D call: TRBD1 (5 bases). Germline V gene lookup returns CDR1 WNHNN and CDR2 SYGVQD (reference sequence). Trimming took off 11 bases at V and 3 bases at J, with 13 bases between the two ends. The length of the CDR3 is 12 residues. The CDR3 region has the DNA TGCGCCCAGGGCAGGAAGTACTATGGCTACACCTTC. The encoded protein is CAQGRKYYGYTF.

As to this clone: One end of the junction varies from germline; a read error may be responsible. V gene TRBV7-7 combines with J gene TRBJ2-7; 8 nucleotides line up with TRBD1. The CDR3 runs to 15 residues. Germline V gene data show CDR1 as SSHAT and CDR2 as FNYEAQ (reference sequence). The CDR3 nucleotides are TGTGCTAGCAGCCCTAGGACAGGGTCAACCTACGAGCAGTACTTC. Translation: CASSPRTGSTYEQYF. Drawing the rest from reference TRBV7-7 and TRBJ2-7, the complete variable domain is GAGVSQSPRYKVTKRGQDVTLRCDPISSHATLYWYQQALGQGPEFLTYFNYEAQPDKSGLPSDRFSAERPEGSISTLTIQRTEQRDSAMYRCASSPRTGSTYEQYFGPGTRLTVT.